The T cell receptor beta chain under discussion was sequenced for a study of OX40 agonist ivuxolimab in advanced cancers. Broader study findings: Which antigen the expanded peripheral T cells recognized is unknown.

The data were produced by immunoSEQ multiplex PCR, yet TCRdb's version contains in-frame clones alone and is incomplete. The data show around 92,000 clones, over 65% seen once. Trimming removed 1 base from V and 6 bases from J; junction bases left unmatched: 4. CDR3 length equals 17 residues. The germline CDR1 and CDR2 sequences are LNHNV and YYDKDF (reference sequence). Regarding this clone: Its antigen is not identified.

The sample in question was CD4+ or CD8+ T cells sorted from blood, obtained in a trial of the OX40 agonist ivuxolimab. This TCR was sampled from an adult with an advanced solid tumor such as melanoma, head and neck, liver or kidney cancer. The chain couples TRBV15 to TRBJ1-6; TRBD1 matches 12 bases. This CDR3 is CATSRGGQGASNSPLHF. The CDR3 DNA follows: TGTGCCACCAGCAGAGGGGGACAGGGGGCTTCTAATTCACCCCTCCACTTT.